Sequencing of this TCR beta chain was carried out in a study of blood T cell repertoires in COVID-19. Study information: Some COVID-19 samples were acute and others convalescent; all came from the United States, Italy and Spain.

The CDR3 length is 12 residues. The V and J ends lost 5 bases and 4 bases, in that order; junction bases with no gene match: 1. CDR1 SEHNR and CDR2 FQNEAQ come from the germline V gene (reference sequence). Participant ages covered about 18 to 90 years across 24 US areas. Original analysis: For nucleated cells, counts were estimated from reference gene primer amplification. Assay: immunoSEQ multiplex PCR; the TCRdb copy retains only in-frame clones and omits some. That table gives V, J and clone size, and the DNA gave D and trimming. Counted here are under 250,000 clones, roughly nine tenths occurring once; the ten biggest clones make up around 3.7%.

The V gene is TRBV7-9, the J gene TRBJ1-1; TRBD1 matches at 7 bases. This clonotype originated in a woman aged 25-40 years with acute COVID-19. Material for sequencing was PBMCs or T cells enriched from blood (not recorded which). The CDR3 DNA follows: TGTGCCAGCAGCGGGACAGTCACTGAAGCTTTCTTT. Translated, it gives CASSGTVTEAFF.